This TCR beta chain was obtained from a study of T cells after yellow fever vaccination. Study outcomes and limitations: Subsequent to the booster, the majority of primary-vaccination clones reappeared (roughly 96% CD4, 88% CD8). Some clonotypes, a small share, were shared between CD4 and CD8 compartments. Peaking on day 5 versus 15, the secondary response was faster but weaker.

TCR cDNA was made by 5'RACE template switching, adding a universal primer site and UMIs. A single record per CDR3 protein comes from TCRdb applying MiXCR to the 5' RACE reads. Of 600,000 to 750,000 distinct CDR3 sequences listed, roughly an eighth are singletons. In its sample, this clonotype was seen a few times. Its specificity is not known. Per the germline V gene, CDR1 is DFQATT and CDR2 is SNEGSKA (reference sequence). V was pared by 3 bases and J by 0 bases, with 15 bases between. CDR3 size: 17 residues. The input for sequencing was PBMCs, taken on the day of the yellow fever booster vaccination. This sequence was found in a man between 25 and 39 years old who received the YFV17D yellow fever vaccine. The V call is TRBV20-1, the J call TRBJ2-6, with D possibly TRBD1 on 6 matching bases. CDR3 loop: CSARRSGEVSGANVLTF. In DNA form, the CDR3 reads TGCAGTGCTAGGCGGTCAGGGGAAGTCTCTGGGGCCAACGTCCTGACTTTC.